The clone carrying this TCR beta chain turned up a few times. Its antigen is not known. These data are taken from a study of Ad26.COV2.S vaccination and SARS-CoV-2 variants. The wider study: By the intramuscular route, Ad26.COV2.S was given once, or twice 56 days apart.

Study-level results: Vaccinees displayed broader spike-specific TCR repertoires than placebo recipients.

The treatment here: 15 to 20 received Ad26.COV2.S at low or high dose, single or two shots; roughly five received placebo; per-sample allocation not given. Sampling took place 63 days after the first vaccine or placebo injection. This adult donor, from Boston, was 18-55 years old. V lost 5 bases, J lost 8 bases, and 16 bases lay in between. CDR1 and CDR2 from the germline V gene are SGHAT and FQNNGV. This CDR3 has 14 residues. The protocol was immunoSEQ multiplex PCR, while the TCRdb copy is restricted to in-frame clones and leaves out a portion. The sample carries 380,000 or so clones, about 89% recorded once.

The sequence derives from a person aged 18-60 years who received the Ad26.COV2.S COVID-19 vaccine or a placebo. The sequenced sample was peripheral blood, obtained in a trial of Ad26.COV2.S vaccine versus placebo. The chain couples TRBV11-2 to TRBJ1-3, with D perhaps TRBD1 (6 bases). This CDR3 is CASSRGAGVDTIYF. The CDR3 DNA reads TGTGCCAGCAGCCGTGGAGCAGGGGTTGACACCATATATTTT.